The entry that follows covers one T cell receptor beta chain sequence. As yet, its antigen is unknown. The junction and the germline gene differ at one end; a read error may be behind it. The record originates from a study of neoadjuvant anti-PD-1 for oral cavity cancer. Sequenced by immunoSEQ multiplex PCR; TCRdb stores in-frame clones only, minus some. The table has about 14,000 clones, 65% to 80% seen once; the top ten hold about 2.9%. Study conclusions and caveats: Higher pretreatment blood Treg/Th17 ratios correlated with higher pretreatment blood and lower post-treatment tumor TCRbeta clonality.

Stated time point: after neoadjuvant nivolumab, at surgical resection. PBMCs were not maintained or expanded in culture before analysis. Germline assignment: CDR1 SSHAT and CDR2 FNYEAQ (reference sequence). The CDR3 is made up of 17 amino acids. Sequenced here: PBMCs, sampled after nivolumab (anti-PD-1) treatment. This TCR derives from a person aged 40-85 years with oral cavity squamous cell carcinoma. The rearrangement links TRBV7-7 to TRBJ2-1; 15 nucleotides agree with TRBD2. The CDR3 coding sequence is TGTGCTAGCAGCTTAGCGCTGGGGACTAGCGGGAGGAATGAGCAGTTCTTC. It is translated as CASSLALGTSGRNEQFF.